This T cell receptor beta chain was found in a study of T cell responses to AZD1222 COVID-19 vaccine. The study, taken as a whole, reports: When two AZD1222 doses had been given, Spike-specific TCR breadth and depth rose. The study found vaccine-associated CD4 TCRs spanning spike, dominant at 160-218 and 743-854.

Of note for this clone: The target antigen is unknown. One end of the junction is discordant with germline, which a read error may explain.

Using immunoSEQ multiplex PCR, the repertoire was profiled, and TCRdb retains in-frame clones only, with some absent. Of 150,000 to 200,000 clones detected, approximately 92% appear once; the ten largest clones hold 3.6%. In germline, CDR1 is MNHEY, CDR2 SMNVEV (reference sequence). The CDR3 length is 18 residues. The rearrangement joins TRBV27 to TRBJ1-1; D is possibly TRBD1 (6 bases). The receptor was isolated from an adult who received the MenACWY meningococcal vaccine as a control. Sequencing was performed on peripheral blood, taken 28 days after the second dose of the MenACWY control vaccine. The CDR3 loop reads CASSPLVTGGLLKTEAFF. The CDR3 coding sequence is TGTGCCAGCAGTCCACTTGTGACGGGGGGCCTCTTGAAGACTGAAGCTTTCTTT.